This entry is about one TCR beta chain. The sample originates from a study of blood T cell repertoires in COVID-19. Background on the study: The study counted Cohort 3 donors as recovered given two negative PCRs, clearance, or symptom resolution.

In germline, CDR1 is MNHEY, CDR2 SMNVEV (reference sequence). There are 17 residues in the CDR3. Unmatched junction bases numbered 7, after V lost 5 bases and J lost 5 bases. Generated by immunoSEQ multiplex PCR, the TCRdb table keeps only in-frame clones and is missing some. The top ten clones hold roughly 2% of a sample with more than 300,000 clones, over 75% of them seen once. Sequences were obtained from PBMCs or T cells enriched from blood (not recorded which). The sequence was collected from a man in his forties or fifties in a cohort exposed to, infected with or recovered from COVID-19 (not recorded which). The gene calls are TRBV27 and TRBJ2-2, with 14 positions matching TRBD2. The CDR3 DNA follows: TGTGCCAGCAGTGGGACTAGCGGGAGAATTGGGACCGGGGAGCTGTTTTTT. The encoded protein is CASSGTSGRIGTGELFF.